This T cell receptor beta chain comes out of a study of memory B cells and T cells in multiple sclerosis. Of note for this clone: Its antigen remains unknown.

General observations from the study: Normalization was needed because clone-set size differences affected shared clonotype counts.

Only in-frame clones appear in the TCRdb table, and some are missing; sequencing was by immunoSEQ multiplex PCR. This sample carries tens of thousands of clones, approximately 85% of them seen once, and the ten largest clones take less than 3.5%. After stimulus-free culture, autoproliferating CFSE-dim and non-proliferating CFSE-high T cells were sequenced separately. Pooled replicate wells came from around 5x10^7 CFSE-labeled PBMCs cultured less than nine days without stimulus. Without exogenous stimuli, around 0.5 uM CFSE-labeled PBMCs were cultured serum-free. The sequenced sample was PBMCs from blood kept in culture. The receptor was isolated from a human donor with multiple sclerosis.

CDR3 region: CASSDGVRDNEKLFF. The CDR3 DNA reads TGTGCCAGCAGTGATGGGGTGAGGGATAATGAAAAACTGTTTTTT. The chain carries TRBV6-1 and TRBJ1-4; D gene unclear. Trimming stripped 3 bases from V and 4 bases from J, with 12 bases between. Germline CDR1 MNHNS, CDR2 SASEGT. The CDR3 sequence is 15 residues long.